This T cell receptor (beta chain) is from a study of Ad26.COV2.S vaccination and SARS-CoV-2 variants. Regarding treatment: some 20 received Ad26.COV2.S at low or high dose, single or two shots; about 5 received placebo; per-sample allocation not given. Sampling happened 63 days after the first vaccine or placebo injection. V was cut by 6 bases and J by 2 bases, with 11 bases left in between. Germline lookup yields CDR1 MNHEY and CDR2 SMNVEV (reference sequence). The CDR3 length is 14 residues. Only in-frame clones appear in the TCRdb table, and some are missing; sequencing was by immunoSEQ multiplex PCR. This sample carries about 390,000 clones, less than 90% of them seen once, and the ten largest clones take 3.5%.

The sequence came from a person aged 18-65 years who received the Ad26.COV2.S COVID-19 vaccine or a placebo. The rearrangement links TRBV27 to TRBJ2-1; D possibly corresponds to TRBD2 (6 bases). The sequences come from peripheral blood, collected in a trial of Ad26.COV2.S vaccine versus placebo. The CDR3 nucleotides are TGTGCCAGCAGCCTATGGGGGGCCTACAATGAGCAGTTCTTC. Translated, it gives CASSLWGAYNEQFF.